The rows below give T cell receptor beta chains drawn from one sample of a study of blood T cells in healthy people across ages. TCRdb ran MiXCR on the 5' RACE reads and lists one entry per CDR3 protein. There are roughly 800,000 distinct CDR3 sequences in the sample; 58% occur only once, and roughly 22% lies in the top ten. Material: blood. The receptors derive from a man aged 25 to 40 in good health. The conserved cysteine and the conserved F or W are not part of the CDR3 here.

V gene: TRBV20-1; CDR3 protein: SASLNDFEQF
V gene: TRBV7-9; CDR3 protein: ASSLEGSYSNEQF
V gene: TRBV4-3; CDR3 protein: ASSQDLSPLGVPF
V gene: TRBV7-3; CDR3 protein: ASSSQYGIDTGELF
V gene: TRBV10-3; CDR3 protein: AISAGTDYNSPLH
V gene: TRBV28; CDR3 protein: ASSFGTGGRGEQY
V gene: TRBV28; CDR3 protein: ASWGSGSGSYEQY
V gene: TRBV5-1; CDR3 protein: ASRTEVADTQY
V gene: TRBV29-1; CDR3 protein: SWSPGGNEQF
V gene: TRBV7-2; CDR3 protein: ASSLVIGVGSYEQY
V gene: TRBV18; CDR3 protein: ASSPPNVYQETQY
V gene: TRBV4-1; CDR3 protein: ASSQMGEVNEQF
V gene: TRBV7-9; CDR3 protein: ASSFLVSGGVETQY
V gene: TRBV18; CDR3 protein: ASSLNHGGTEY
V gene: TRBV20-1; CDR3 protein: SASFGQNNSPLH
V gene: TRBV12-3/TRBV12-4; CDR3 protein: ASSLMAGGGVNQPQH
V gene: TRBV12-3/TRBV12-4; CDR3 protein: ASSEGRRQF
V gene: TRBV5-1; CDR3 protein: ASSSGVASTDTQY
V gene: TRBV14; CDR3 protein: ASSQVHTSYEQY
V gene: TRBV10-2; CDR3 protein: ASSESGGWSSPLH
V gene: TRBV5-8; CDR3 protein: ASSDLMGTEAF
V gene: TRBV9; CDR3 protein: ASSINTAASPLH
V gene: TRBV5-1; CDR3 protein: ASSLDFQETQY
V gene: TRBV29-1; CDR3 protein: SVAPTAYNEQF
V gene: TRBV25-1; CDR3 protein: ASSFGDYDYT
V gene: TRBV28; CDR3 protein: ASSLRVQRGYT
V gene: TRBV7-9; CDR3 protein: ASSFLAGGSRDLT
V gene: TRBV25-1; CDR3 protein: ASTGTAKETQY
V gene: TRBV28; CDR3 protein: ASSPASGTLHYEQY
V gene: TRBV11-1; CDR3 protein: ASSRPGLEQF
V gene: TRBV2; CDR3 protein: ASRRDGMYQETQY
V gene: TRBV4-2; CDR3 protein: ASSQLGAVNTEAF
V gene: TRBV28; CDR3 protein: ASSLSWVGRTNEKLF
V gene: TRBV27; CDR3 protein: ASRPQRSQTEAF
V gene: TRBV6-5; CDR3 protein: ASSYSGGRAPYNEQY
V gene: TRBV29-1; CDR3 protein: SACLTGNNEQF
V gene: TRBV5-1; CDR3 protein: ASSFDGDYEQY
V gene: TRBV27; CDR3 protein: ASGRAKETQY
V gene: TRBV20-1; CDR3 protein: SARSPSGSRREQY
V gene: TRBV7-9; CDR3 protein: ASSFFSSPGANVLT
V gene: TRBV14; CDR3 protein: ASSRGGDYNEQY
V gene: TRBV5-1; CDR3 protein: ASSPGSWTGTPKPPYEQY
V gene: TRBV12-3/TRBV12-4; CDR3 protein: ASSDDTGGREKLF
V gene: TRBV5-1; CDR3 protein: ASSSPGGSTSGANVLT
V gene: TRBV5-1; CDR3 protein: ASSLAPRDRGTGELF
V gene: TRBV4-3; CDR3 protein: ASSQDPQGRTEAF